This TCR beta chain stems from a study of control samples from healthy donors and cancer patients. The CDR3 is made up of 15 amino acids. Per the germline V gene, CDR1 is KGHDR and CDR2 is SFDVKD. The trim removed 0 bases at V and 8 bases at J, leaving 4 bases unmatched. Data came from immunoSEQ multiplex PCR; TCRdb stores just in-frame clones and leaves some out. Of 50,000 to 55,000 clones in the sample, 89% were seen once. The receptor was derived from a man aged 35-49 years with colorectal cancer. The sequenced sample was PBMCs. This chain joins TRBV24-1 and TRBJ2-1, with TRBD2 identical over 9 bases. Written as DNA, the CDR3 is TGTGCCACCAGTGATTTGATAGCGGGAGCCCATGAGCAGTTCTTC. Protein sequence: CATSDLIAGAHEQFF.